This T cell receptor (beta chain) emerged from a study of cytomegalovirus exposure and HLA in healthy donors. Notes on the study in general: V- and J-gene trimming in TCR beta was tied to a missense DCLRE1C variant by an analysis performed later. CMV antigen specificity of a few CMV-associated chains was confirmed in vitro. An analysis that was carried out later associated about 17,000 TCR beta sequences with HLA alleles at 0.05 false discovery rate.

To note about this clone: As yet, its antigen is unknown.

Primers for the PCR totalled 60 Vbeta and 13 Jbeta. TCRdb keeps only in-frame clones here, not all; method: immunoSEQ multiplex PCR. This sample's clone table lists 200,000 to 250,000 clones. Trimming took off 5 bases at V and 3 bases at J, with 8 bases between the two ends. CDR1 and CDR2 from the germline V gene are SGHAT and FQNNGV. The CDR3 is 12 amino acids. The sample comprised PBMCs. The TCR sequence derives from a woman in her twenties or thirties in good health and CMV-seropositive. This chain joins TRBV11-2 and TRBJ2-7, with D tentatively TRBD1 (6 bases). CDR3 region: CASSQGGYEQYF. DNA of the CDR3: TGTGCCAGCAGCCAAGGGGGCTACGAGCAGTACTTC.